A single sample is the source of the 22 T cell receptor beta chains below, sequenced in a study of metastatic and nonmetastatic thyroid tumors. Via MiXCR, TCRdb re-called the PCR reads. The data contain tens of thousands of clones, less than 35% of them seen just once; the ten biggest clones take up over 8%. No treatment had been given to any patient before thyroid surgery. Sequencing was carried out using blood. The receptor set was obtained from a male donor with papillary thyroid cancer or a benign thyroid nodule (not recorded which). Some clones in this sample may be carry-over from other donors' samples.

This clone was found many times. V is TRBV5-4 and J is TRBJ2-1, with a possible D match to TRBD2 (7 bases). This CDR3 is built from 14 residues. The V end lost 2 bases, the J end lost 9 bases, and 15 bases lay between the germline ends. Per the germline V gene, CDR1 is SGHNT and CDR2 is YYREEE (reference sequence). The CDR3 nucleotides are TGTGCCAGCAGCTTAAACAGGGAGGGTGGTGAGCAGTTCTTC. Translated, it gives CASSLNREGGEQFF.

Only a few counts were recorded for this clone. Germline is not matched at one junction end, which may reflect a read error. The genes are TRBV6-2 or TRBV6-3 and TRBJ2-7; possibly TRBD1 for D (5 bases). CDR3 size: 13 residues. Germline CDR1 is MNHEY and CDR2 is SVGEGT. This CDR3 reads CASSLQVTHEHYF. CDR3 sequence (DNA): TGTGCCAGCAGTTTACAGGTGACCCACGAGCACTACTTC.

J is TRBJ2-7 and V is TRBV6-2 or TRBV6-3; no clear D. The germline V gene has CDR1 MNHEY and CDR2 SVGEGT. Trimming took 6 bases from V and 2 from J, leaving 14 bases between them. This CDR3 region has 14 residues. CDR3 loop: CASSEHGPPYEQYF. The DNA for the CDR3 is TGTGCCAGCAGCGAGCACGGGCCGCCCTACGAGCAGTACTTC.

To note about this clone: The DNA is left out, because the CDR3 cannot be placed on it with certainty; the CDR3 is given as TCRdb lists it. The chain employs TRBV20-1 and TRBJ1-6. The germline gives CDR1 DFQATT, CDR2 SNEGSKA (reference sequence). Counting both end residues, the CDR3 totals 20 amino acids. This CDR3 is CSANSGRDNEQFFGPGPLHF.

This chain uses TRBV5-1 with TRBJ2-7; no definite D call. The length of the CDR3 is 13 residues. CDR1 and CDR2 (germline): SGHRS, YFSETQ. Trimming cost V 2 bases and J 4 bases, with 10 bases left between them. This chain's CDR3 is CASSFISHYEQYF. CDR3 DNA sequence: TGCGCCAGCAGCTTTATTAGCCATTACGAGCAGTACTTC.

This clone was seen a handful of times. The chain has TRBV28 and TRBJ1-5; 10 bases map to TRBD1. The germline V gene has CDR1 MDHEN and CDR2 SYDVKM. CDR3 length: 15 amino acids. Trimming cost V 6 bases and J 5 bases; bases outside gene matches: 7. Here the CDR3 reads CASSFDRGLDQPQHF. CDR3 bases: TGTGCCAGCAGCTTCGACAGGGGGCTTGATCAGCCCCAGCATTTT. The variable domain in full, with the rest retrieved from reference TRBV28 and TRBJ1-5, is DVKVTQSSRYLVKRTGEKVFLECVQDMDHENMFWYRQDPGLGLRLIYFSYDVKMKEKGDIPEGYSVSREKKERFSLILESASTNQTSMYLCASSFDRGLDQPQHFGDGTRLSIL.

This clone was recorded many times. The chain couples TRBV14 to TRBJ1-6; possible D gene TRBD1, 5 bases. The V and J ends lost 2 bases and 9 bases respectively, with 8 bases between them. Germline CDR1 is SGHDN and CDR2 is FVKESK. This CDR3 has 13 amino acids. The CDR3 DNA reads TGTGCCAGCAGCCAACAGGGTTTTTCACCCCTCCACTTT. It encodes CASSQQGFSPLHF.

This clone is categorized as medium-sized. This chain connects TRBV6-1 to TRBJ1-2; no firm D call. V shed 0 bases and J shed 6 bases, with 17 bases lying between them. Looked up from germline, CDR1 is MNHNS and CDR2 is SASEGT. The CDR3 loop spans 16 amino acids. DNA of the CDR3: TGTGCCAGCAGTGAAGCGTCCGACAAGGGCCTCGATGGCTACACCTTC. Protein product: CASSEASDKGLDGYTF.

The rearrangement links TRBV24-1 to TRBJ2-1; D unclear. Trimming pared 5 bases from V and 7 bases from J, leaving 8 bases between. This CDR3 is built from 12 residues. CDR1 is KGHDR, CDR2 SFDVKD, per germline. The CDR3 DNA reads TGTGCCACCAGTGGGTGGAGTAATGAGCAGTTCTTC. As protein: CATSGWSNEQFF.

This clone was seen at least ten times. V and J are TRBV11-3 and TRBJ2-2; tentatively, D is TRBD1 or TRBD2 (5 bases each). Trimming removed 3 bases at V and 2 bases at J, with 10 bases between. The length of the CDR3 is 15 residues. CDR1 SGHNT and CDR2 YENEEA come from the germline V gene. The CDR3 region is CASSLWGSNTGELFF. CDR3 sequence (DNA): TGTGCCAGCAGCTTGTGGGGGTCCAACACCGGGGAGCTGTTTTTT.

The chain carries TRBV30 and TRBJ2-2; D ambiguous. Trimming stripped 5 bases from V and 5 bases from J, with 9 bases between. CDR1 and CDR2 (germline): GTSNPN, SVGIG (reference sequence). This CDR3 region has 12 residues. The CDR3 loop is CAWGIGTGELFF. As DNA, the CDR3 is TGTGCCTGGGGGATAGGGACCGGGGAGCTGTTTTTT. Supplemented by reference TRBV30 and TRBJ2-2, the full variable domain reads SQTIHQWPATLVQPVGSPLSLECTVEGTSNPNLYWYRQAAGRGLQLLFYSVGIGQISSEVPQNLSASRPQDRQFILSSKKLLLSDSGFYLCAWGIGTGELFFGEGSRLTVL.

This clone was observed at least ten times. This chain joins TRBV19 and TRBJ1-2, with 9 positions matching TRBD1. Germline V gene data show CDR1 as LNHDA and CDR2 as SQIVND (reference sequence). V lost 5 bases to trimming and J lost 4 bases; unmatched junction nucleotides: 17. This CDR3 contains 18 residues. The CDR3 coding sequence is TGTGCCAGTAGTCCCGGGACAGGGACCCGAAAACTTCTCTATGGCTACACCTTC. Its protein product is CASSPGTGTRKLLYGYTF.

This chain links TRBV28 with TRBJ1-5; 7 positions agree with TRBD1. Germline CDR1 MDHEN, CDR2 SYDVKM. After removal of 4 bases from V and 16 bases from J, the junction contained 10 bases not matched to a gene. The CDR3 covers 12 residues. The CDR3 nucleotides read TGTGCCAGCAGTTCCCTAAACAGGGGTTGTCATTTT. Protein: CASSSLNRGCHF.

The chain employs TRBV5-1 and TRBJ2-1; the D gene is possibly TRBD2 (5 bases). V gave up 0 bases and J gave up 3 bases, with 7 bases separating them. From germline, CDR1 is SGHRS and CDR2 YFSETQ. The CDR3 is made up of 14 amino acids. In DNA, the CDR3 is TGCGCCAGCAGCTTGGTTCGGGGCTACAATGAGCAGTTCTTC. It yields the protein CASSLVRGYNEQFF.

The sample holds a few counts of this clone. The chain recombines TRBV6-1 with TRBJ2-7, with no clear D. Germline-derived CDR1 and CDR2 are MNHNS and SASEGT. Trimming took 6 bases from V and 7 from J, leaving 16 bases between them. CDR3 length equals 13 residues. The CDR3 loop reads CASSRTGLGEQYF. In DNA form, the CDR3 reads TGTGCCAGCAGCCGCACTGGGTTGGGAGAGCAGTACTTC.

CDR3 sequence (DNA): TGTGCCAGGAGGTGGGGGAGGCTCAGGGACTCTGGAAACACCATATATTTT. It translates to CARRWGRLRDSGNTIYF. The J gene is TRBJ1-3, the V gene TRBV11-2; weak D call: TRBD1 (5 bases). The CDR3 loop spans 17 amino acids. Germline V CDR1 and CDR2: SGHAT, FQNNGV. V lost 9 bases, J lost 0 bases, and 21 bases lay in between.

This clone occurred many times. The chain uses TRBV6-1 and TRBJ2-5, with TRBD1 matching over 9 bases. The CDR3 extends over 15 amino acids. The J segment lost 5 bases and the V segment lost 6 bases, leaving 10 bases of the junction unmatched. Germline CDR1 is MNHNS and CDR2 is SASEGT. The CDR3 sequence: CASSLTTGGGETQYF. The CDR3 DNA is TGTGCCAGCAGCCTAACTACAGGGGGCGGGGAGACCCAGTACTTC.

The CDR3 sequence: CASSLAKSGARNQPQHF. For the CDR3, the DNA is TGCGCCAGCAGCTTGGCCAAGTCGGGGGCCAGGAATCAGCCCCAGCATTTT. V and J are TRBV5-1 and TRBJ1-5; TRBD1 might be the D (6 bases). V lost 0 bases to trimming and J lost 4 bases, with 17 bases between them. The CDR3 is 17 amino acids. CDR1 and CDR2 (germline): SGHRS, YFSETQ.

This clone was detected many times. The gene calls are TRBV5-1 and TRBJ2-3; TRBD2 agrees at 10 bases. V lost 0 bases to trimming and J lost 2 bases; unmatched junction nucleotides: 6. Germline loops: CDR1 SGHRS, CDR2 YFSETQ. The CDR3 is made up of 17 amino acids. CDR3 sequence: CASSLAGTSGVTDTQYF. CDR3 nucleotide sequence: TGCGCCAGCAGCTTGGCCGGTACTAGCGGGGTCACAGATACGCAGTATTTT.

As concerns this clone: At one of its ends the junction is not consistent with the germline gene, which may arise from a read error. V is TRBV12-3 or TRBV12-4 and J is TRBJ1-2, with 7 nucleotides matching TRBD1. The CDR3 has 14 residues. The CDR3 nucleotides are TGTGCCAGCAATTTAGGAGGGGGCGACTATGGCTACACCTTC. This sequence encodes CASNLGGGDYGYTF.

A remark on this clone: At one boundary the junction diverges from the germline segment, which might be a read error. The genes are TRBV12-3 or TRBV12-4 and TRBJ2-5, with a tentative D call TRBD1 (5 bases). The CDR3 has 12 amino acids. CDR3 amino acids: CASSPGPETHYF. As DNA, the CDR3 is TGTGCCAGCAGCCCAGGGCCAGAGACCCATTACTTC.

The sample holds many counts of this clone. The rearrangement joins TRBV5-1 to TRBJ2-3, with D possibly TRBD2 on 7 matching bases. The V end was cut by 0 bases, the J end by 5 bases, with 13 bases between. CDR1 is SGHRS, CDR2 YFSETQ, per germline. CDR3 size: 15 residues. CDR3 DNA sequence: TGCGCCAGCAGCTTGGGGGGGCGGGGGATAGATACGCAGTATTTT. This encodes CASSLGGRGIDTQYF.